These 18 T cell receptor beta chains were all obtained from the same sample, sequenced in a study of naive and memory T cell subsets. TCR cDNA received a 3' ligated oligonucleotide that carried a UMI. Four PCR rounds used nested alpha and beta constant region primers plus the SP2 primer. One entry per CDR3 protein, called by TCRdb with MiXCR from the 5' RACE reads. The sample has roughly 48,000 distinct CDR3 sequences, 4.7% seen once. All receptors come from a female donor in good health.

This clonotype came up a few times. This sequence joins TRBV29-1 and TRBJ2-7; a possible D gene is TRBD1 (6 bases). The CDR3 length is 14 residues. Deletions cut 0 bases from V and 0 bases from J, with 9 bases between. Germline V gene lookup returns CDR1 SQVTM and CDR2 ANQGSEA. For the CDR3, the DNA is TGCAGCGTTGAAGATACAGGGCCCTCCTACGAGCAGTACTTC. This codes for CSVEDTGPSYEQYF.

This clonotype was seen once. Since a much larger clone is just one base distant, this may be a read error. This chain joins TRBV7-2 and TRBJ2-2, with D unresolved. Per the germline V gene, CDR1 is SGHTA and CDR2 is FQGNSA. V was pared by 5 bases and J by 5 bases, with 15 bases between. The CDR3 sequence is 15 residues long. DNA of the CDR3: TGTGCCAGCAGCCCCAGTTCGGGCGGAACCGGGGAGCTGTTTTTT. It translates to CASSPSSGGTGELFF.

This clonotype was counted many times. V usage is TRBV7-9 and J usage is TRBJ1-5; the match to TRBD1 covers 7 bases. The CDR3 contains 16 residues. Germline V CDR1 and CDR2: SEHNR, FQNEAQ (reference sequence). After removal of 5 bases from V and 0 bases from J, the junction contained 7 bases not matched to a gene. The CDR3 DNA follows: TGTGCCAGCAGCCCGTCCGACAGGGCTAGCAATCAGCCCCAGCATTTT. Amino acid sequence: CASSPSDRASNQPQHF.

With regard to this clonotype: A read error may account for a junction end that differs from germline. The V call is TRBV6-2 or TRBV6-3, the J call TRBJ2-2, with TRBD2 as a possible D gene (6 bases). Germline CDR1 and CDR2: MNHEY and SVGEGT. The CDR3 contains 15 residues. The CDR3 bases are TGTGCCAGCAGTCCCTCCCGCGCGGGAACCGGGGAGCTGCTTTTT. This translates into CASSPSRAGTGELLF.

This clonotype occurred many times. The V call is TRBV11-2, the J call TRBJ2-3, with 11 positions matching TRBD2. This CDR3 region has 15 residues. The germline V gene has CDR1 SGHAT and CDR2 FQNNGV. V lost 6 bases and J lost 7; bases outside the gene matches: 9. The CDR3 is CASRYTSGRRNTQYF. Written as DNA, the CDR3 is TGTGCCAGCAGGTACACTAGCGGGAGAAGAAATACGCAGTATTTT.

Many counts were recorded for this clonotype. J is TRBJ1-2 and V is TRBV5-1; 8 nucleotides match TRBD1. This CDR3 comprises 15 residues. The germline V gene has CDR1 SGHRS and CDR2 YFSETQ. Unmatched junction bases numbered 9, after V lost 2 bases and J lost 6 bases. CDR3 bases: TGCGCCAGCAGCTTACCGACAGGGGCGGGTGATGGCTACACCTTC. Translating gives CASSLPTGAGDGYTF.

With respect to this clonotype: Being one base from a much bigger clone, this may be a read error. CDR3 residues: CASSQKWASGYYNEQFF. The CDR3, as DNA: TGTGCCAGCAGCCAAAAATGGGCTAGCGGGTACTACAATGAGCAGTTCTTC. V usage is TRBV14 and J usage is TRBJ2-1; TRBD2 aligns across 8 bases. The CDR3 length is 17 residues. Germline trimming cut 2 bases from V and 3 bases from J; bases unmatched to any gene: 9. CDR1 and CDR2 (germline): SGHDN, FVKESK.

The V call is TRBV7-6, the J call TRBJ2-2; perhaps TRBD2 as D (5 bases). V was trimmed by 5 bases and J by 6 bases, leaving 16 bases between them. CDR1 SGHVS and CDR2 FNYEAQ come from the germline V gene. The CDR3 consists of 15 residues. In DNA, the CDR3 is TGTGCCAGCAGCCTCGGACTGGTTGGTTCCGGGGAGCTGTTTTTT. This gives the protein CASSLGLVGSGELFF. Drawing the rest from reference TRBV7-6 and TRBJ2-2, the complete variable domain is GAGVSQSPRYKVTKRGQDVALRCDPISGHVSLYWYRQALGQGPEFLTYFNYEAQQDKSGLPNDRFSAERPEGSISTLTIQRTEQRDSAMYRCASSLGLVGSGELFFGEGSRLTVL.

This clonotype was counted at least ten times. The chain recombines TRBV6-5 with TRBJ1-1; D unclear. V gave up 3 bases and J gave up 3 bases, with 2 bases separating them. Germline V lookup: CDR1 MNHEY, CDR2 SVGAGI. CDR3 length: 11 residues. The CDR3 is CASSYHTEAFF. The CDR3 nucleotides are TGTGCCAGCAGTTATCACACTGAAGCTTTCTTT.

This clonotype was counted ten times or more. This chain links TRBV28 with TRBJ2-7; 12 positions match TRBD1. Trimming cost V 4 bases and J 5 bases; bases outside gene matches: 6. From germline, CDR1 is MDHEN and CDR2 SYDVKM. The CDR3 is 15 residues long. This CDR3 is CASSSPGQGANEQYF. The DNA for the CDR3 is TGTGCCAGCAGTTCTCCGGGACAGGGGGCCAACGAGCAGTACTTC.

In its sample, this clonotype was seen many times. The chain has TRBV29-1 and TRBJ1-4; D gene unclear. Germline V gene data show CDR1 as SQVTM and CDR2 as ANQGSEA. This CDR3 is 14 amino acids long. Trimming shortened V by 4 bases and J by 4 bases, and 13 bases separated the two germline ends. Here the CDR3 DNA reads TGCAGCGTTGGTCCGGGCAGCTATAATGAAAAACTGTTTTTT. It is translated as CSVGPGSYNEKLFF.

This clonotype was recorded many times. J is TRBJ2-7 and V is TRBV5-1, with 11 bases matching TRBD1. Per the germline V gene, CDR1 is SGHRS and CDR2 is YFSETQ. CDR3 length: 16 amino acids. J was trimmed by 7 bases and V by 0 bases; bases with no gene match: 9. As DNA, the CDR3 is TGCGCCAGCAGCTTGGTCGTTGGACAGGGGGCGGGTGAGCAGTACTTC. Its protein product is CASSLVVGQGAGEQYF.

This clonotype came up many times. V usage is TRBV12-3 or TRBV12-4 and J usage is TRBJ2-2; D gene ambiguous. V was trimmed by 6 bases and J by 4 bases, leaving 3 bases between them. The length of the CDR3 is 11 residues. The CDR3 loop is CASSVTGELFF. CDR3 in DNA: TGTGCCAGCAGCGTCACCGGGGAGCTGTTTTTT.

This clonotype was recorded many times. The rearrangement uses TRBV10-2 and TRBJ1-5, with D unclear. The CDR3 sequence is 13 residues long. V shed 3 bases and J shed 3 bases, with 6 bases lying between them. In germline, CDR1 is WSHSY, CDR2 SAAADI. For the CDR3, the DNA is TGCGCCAGCAGTGACAGCTCCAATCAGCCCCAGCATTTT. Translating it yields CASSDSSNQPQHF.

This clonotype was recorded many times. The chain couples TRBV28 to TRBJ2-3; 7 positions match TRBD1. Losses at the gene ends were 6 bases for V and 4 bases for J; bases not matched to a gene: 1. The CDR3 has 12 amino acids. CDR1 and CDR2 from the germline V gene are MDHEN and SYDVKM. DNA of the CDR3: TGTGCCAGCAGCCAGGGGGCAGATACGCAGTATTTT. It translates to CASSQGADTQYF.

This clonotype appeared many times. The chain recombines TRBV11-1 with TRBJ1-1; weak D call: TRBD1 (6 bases). The V gene lost 3 bases and the J gene lost 10 bases, with 18 bases spanning the gap. Germline lookup yields CDR1 SGHAT and CDR2 FQDESV (reference sequence). The CDR3 runs to 14 residues. The DNA of the CDR3 is TGTGCCAGCAGCTTCGCCCAGGACAGAGTGAGAGCTTTCTTT. It codes for CASSFAQDRVRAFF.

This clonotype was seen many times. This chain joins TRBV5-1 and TRBJ2-7; TRBD2 is a possible D gene (6 bases). The ends were cut back, 2 bases at V and 3 bases at J, with 18 bases in the middle. CDR3 length: 16 residues. The germline V gene has CDR1 SGHRS and CDR2 YFSETQ. Here the CDR3 DNA reads TGCGCCAGCAGCTTCAACGAGAAGACTAGTAGCTACGAGCAGTACTTC. Residues: CASSFNEKTSSYEQYF. The full variable domain, rest sourced from reference TRBV5-1 and TRBJ2-7, is KAGVTQTPRYLIKTRGQQVTLSCSPISGHRSVSWYQQTPGQGLQFLFEYFSETQRNKGNFPGRFSGRQFSNSRSEMNVSTLELGDSALYLCASSFNEKTSSYEQYFGPGTRLTVT.

The table lists this clonotype with many counts. V and J are TRBV9 and TRBJ1-4; 7 bases match TRBD1. The CDR3 has 14 amino acids. J was trimmed by 3 bases and V by 2 bases; bases with no gene match: 1. Germline assignment: CDR1 SGDLS and CDR2 YYNGEE. The CDR3 sequence: CASSVDRSNEKLFF. The CDR3 DNA reads as TGTGCCAGCAGCGTGGACAGGTCTAATGAAAAACTGTTTTTT.